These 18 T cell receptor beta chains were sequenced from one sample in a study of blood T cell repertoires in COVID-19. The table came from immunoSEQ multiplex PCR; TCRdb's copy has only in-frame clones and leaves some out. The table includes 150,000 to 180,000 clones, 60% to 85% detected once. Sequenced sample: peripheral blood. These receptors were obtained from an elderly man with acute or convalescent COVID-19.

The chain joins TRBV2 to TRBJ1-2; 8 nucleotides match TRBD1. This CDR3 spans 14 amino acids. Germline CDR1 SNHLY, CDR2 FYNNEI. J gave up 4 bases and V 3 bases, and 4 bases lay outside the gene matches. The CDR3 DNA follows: TGTGCCAGCAGTGAGGGGGGACAGGTCTATGGCTACACCTTC. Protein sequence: CASSEGGQVYGYTF.

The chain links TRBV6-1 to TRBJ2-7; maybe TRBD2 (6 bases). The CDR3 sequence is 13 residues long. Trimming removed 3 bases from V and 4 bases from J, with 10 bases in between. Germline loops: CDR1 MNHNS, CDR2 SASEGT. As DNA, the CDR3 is TGTGCCAGCAGTGATCGGGGGAGATACGAGCAGTACGTC. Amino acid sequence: CASSDRGRYEQYV.

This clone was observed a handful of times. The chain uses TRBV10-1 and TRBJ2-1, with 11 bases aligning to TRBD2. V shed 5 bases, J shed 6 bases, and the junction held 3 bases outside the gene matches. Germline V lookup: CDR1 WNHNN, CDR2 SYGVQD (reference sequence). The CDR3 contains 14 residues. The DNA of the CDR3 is TGCGCCAGCAGTTTCGGACTAGCGGGCAATGAGCAGTTCTTC. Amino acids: CASSFGLAGNEQFF.

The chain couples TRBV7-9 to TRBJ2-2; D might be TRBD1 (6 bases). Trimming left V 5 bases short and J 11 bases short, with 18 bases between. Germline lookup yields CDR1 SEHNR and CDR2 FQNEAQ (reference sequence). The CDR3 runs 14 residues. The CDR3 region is CASSPTRTEIELFF. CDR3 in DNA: TGTGCCAGCAGCCCGACGAGGACAGAGATAGAGCTGTTTTTT.

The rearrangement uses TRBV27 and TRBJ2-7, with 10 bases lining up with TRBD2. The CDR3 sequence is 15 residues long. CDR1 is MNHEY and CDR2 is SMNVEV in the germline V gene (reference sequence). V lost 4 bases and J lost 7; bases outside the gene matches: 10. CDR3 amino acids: CASSWDSGGAREQYF. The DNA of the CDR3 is TGTGCCAGCAGTTGGGACAGCGGGGGGGCGCGGGAGCAGTACTTC.

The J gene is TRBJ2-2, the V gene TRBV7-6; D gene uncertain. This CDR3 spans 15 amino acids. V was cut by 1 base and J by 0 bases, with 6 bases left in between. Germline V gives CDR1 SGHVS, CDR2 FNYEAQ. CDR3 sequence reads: CASSLVRTNTGELFF. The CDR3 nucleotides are TGTGCCAGCAGCTTAGTCAGGACGAACACCGGGGAGCTGTTTTTT.

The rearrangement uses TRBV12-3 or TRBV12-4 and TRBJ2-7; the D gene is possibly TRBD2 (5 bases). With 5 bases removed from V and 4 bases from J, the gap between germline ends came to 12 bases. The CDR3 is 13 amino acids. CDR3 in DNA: TGTGCCAGCAGTGGGAGTACAGCTTACGAGCAGTACTTC. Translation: CASSGSTAYEQYF.

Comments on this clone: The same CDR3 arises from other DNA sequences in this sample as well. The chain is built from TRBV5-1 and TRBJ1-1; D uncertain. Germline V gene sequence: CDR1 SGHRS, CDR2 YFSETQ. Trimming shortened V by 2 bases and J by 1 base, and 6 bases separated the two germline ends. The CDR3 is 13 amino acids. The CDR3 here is CASSFIPNTEAFF. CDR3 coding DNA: TGCGCCAGCAGCTTTATCCCGAACACTGAAGCTTTCTTT.

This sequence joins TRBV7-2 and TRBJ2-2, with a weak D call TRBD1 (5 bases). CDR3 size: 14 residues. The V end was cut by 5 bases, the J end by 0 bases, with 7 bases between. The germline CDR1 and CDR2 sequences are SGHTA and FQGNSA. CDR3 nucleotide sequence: TGTGCCAGCAGCGAACAGGCGAACACCGGGGAGCTGTTTTTT. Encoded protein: CASSEQANTGELFF.

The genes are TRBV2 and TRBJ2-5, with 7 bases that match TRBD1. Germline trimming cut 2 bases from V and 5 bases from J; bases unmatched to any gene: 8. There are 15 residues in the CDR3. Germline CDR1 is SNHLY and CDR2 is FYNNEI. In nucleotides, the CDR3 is TGTGCCAGCAGTGAACTCACGACAGGGAAGGAGACCCAGTACTTC. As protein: CASSELTTGKETQYF.

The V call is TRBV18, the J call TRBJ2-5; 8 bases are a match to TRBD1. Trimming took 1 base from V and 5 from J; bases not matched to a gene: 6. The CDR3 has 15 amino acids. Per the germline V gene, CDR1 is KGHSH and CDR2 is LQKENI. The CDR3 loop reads CASSPRAGGEETQYF. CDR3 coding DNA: TGTGCCAGCTCACCACGGGCAGGGGGCGAGGAGACCCAGTACTTC.

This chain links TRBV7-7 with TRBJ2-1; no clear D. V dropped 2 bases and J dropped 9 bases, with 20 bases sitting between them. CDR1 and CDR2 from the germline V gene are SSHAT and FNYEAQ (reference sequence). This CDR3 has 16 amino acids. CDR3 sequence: CASSLNTAAGHGEQFF. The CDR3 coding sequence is TGTGCCAGCAGCTTAAATACCGCGGCCGGTCACGGTGAGCAGTTCTTC.

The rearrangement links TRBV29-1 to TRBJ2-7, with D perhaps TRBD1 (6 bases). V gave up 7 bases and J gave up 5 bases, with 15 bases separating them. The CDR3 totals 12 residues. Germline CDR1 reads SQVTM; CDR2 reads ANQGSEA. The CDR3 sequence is CSGQVSDHEQYF. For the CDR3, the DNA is TGCAGCGGACAGGTTTCTGACCACGAGCAGTACTTC.

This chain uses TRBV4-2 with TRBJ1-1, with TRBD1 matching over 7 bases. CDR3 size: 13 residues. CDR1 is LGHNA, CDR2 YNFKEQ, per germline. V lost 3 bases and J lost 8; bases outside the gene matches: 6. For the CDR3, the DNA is TGTGCCAGCAGCCAGACAGGGCCCTACGAAGCTTTCTTT. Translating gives CASSQTGPYEAFF.

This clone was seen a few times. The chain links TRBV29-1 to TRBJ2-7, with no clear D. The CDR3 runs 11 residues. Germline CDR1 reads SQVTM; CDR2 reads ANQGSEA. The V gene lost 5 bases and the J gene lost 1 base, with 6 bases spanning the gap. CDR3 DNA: TGCAGCGTTACGCAGTCCTACGAGCAGTACTTC. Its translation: CSVTQSYEQYF.

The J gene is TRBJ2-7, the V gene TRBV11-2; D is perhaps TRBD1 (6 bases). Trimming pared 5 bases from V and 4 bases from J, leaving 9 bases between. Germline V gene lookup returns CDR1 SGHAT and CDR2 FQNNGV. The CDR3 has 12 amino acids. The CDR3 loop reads CASSVQGYEQYF. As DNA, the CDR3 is TGTGCCAGCAGCGTACAGGGATACGAGCAGTACTTC.

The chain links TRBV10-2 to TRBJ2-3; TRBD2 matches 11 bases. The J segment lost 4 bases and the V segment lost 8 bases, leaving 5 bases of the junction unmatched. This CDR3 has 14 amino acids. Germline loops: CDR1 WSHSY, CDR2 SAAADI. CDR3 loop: CASGTSGGSDTQYF. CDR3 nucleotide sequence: TGCGCCAGCGGAACTAGCGGGGGTTCAGATACGCAGTATTTT.

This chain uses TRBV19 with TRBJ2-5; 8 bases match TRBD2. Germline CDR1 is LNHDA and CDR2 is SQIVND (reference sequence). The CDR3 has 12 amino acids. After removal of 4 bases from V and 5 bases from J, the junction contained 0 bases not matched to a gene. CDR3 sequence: CASSTGGETQYF. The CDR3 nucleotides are TGTGCCAGTAGTACGGGGGGGGAGACCCAGTACTTC.